This T cell receptor beta chain was sequenced during a study of technical replicates of blood from a few donors (TCRdb year 2017). CDR1 SGHRS and CDR2 YFSETQ were looked up in the germline V gene. Relative to germline, V is missing 0 bases and J is missing 4 bases, with 7 bases of the junction outside any gene match. The CDR3, from cysteine to phenylalanine, totals 17 residues. The retained sequence is limited to the CDR3, 51 bases, with the frame set at the first base. On this clone: This receptor's antigen is unknown. No much larger clonotype is one base removed from it; base qualities were not supplied.

The library relied on the immunoSEQ multiplex PCR assay. Imported from immuneACCESS, the table was reduced by TCRdb to in-frame sequences with V and J called. These copies leave out some clones; in studies compared against another copy, an unresolved V gene accounts for under half, and the cause of the remainder is not known. The sample profile shows under 90,000 clones; about 96% of them were found once. 0.2% of the sample comes from the top ten. The chain employs TRBV5-1 and TRBJ2-1; 10 central nucleotides agree with TRBD2. The receptor's source is a human donor in good health. What was sequenced was T cells isolated from PBMCs. The sequenced DNA is TGCGCCAGCAGCTTGGATCCCCTAGCGGGGGTGTACAATGAGCAGTTCTTC. This codes for CASSLDPLAGVYNEQFF.